Presented here are 26 T cell receptor beta chains from one specimen sequenced in a study of cytomegalovirus exposure and HLA in healthy donors (dated 2017 in TCRdb). The library relied on the immunoSEQ multiplex PCR assay. For the multiplex PCR, a mixture combining 60 forward primers for TCR Vbeta segments and 13 reverse primers for TCR Jbeta segments was used. Sourced from immuneACCESS, this table was stored by TCRdb with only in-frame sequences that have V and J called. A share of the clones is absent; for the studies checked, an unresolved V gene accounts for under half, and the remainder has no known explanation. The sample yields 30,000 to 40,000 clones; roughly 67% were counted once. The top ten constitute over 9% of the sample. Sequencing used PBMCs. The origin of the receptors is a middle-aged man in good health and CMV-seropositive.

The V and J genes are TRBV6-6 and TRBJ2-3; the D is unclear. In germline, CDR1 is MNHNY, CDR2 SVGAGI (reference sequence). V gave up 3 bases and J gave up 4 bases, with 14 bases separating them. The CDR3 loop spans 15 amino acids. In nucleotides, the CDR3 is TGTGCCAGCAGTTATTCCCTAGTACTCGCAGATACGCAGTATTTT. Encoded protein: CASSYSLVLADTQYF.

The genes are TRBV5-1 and TRBJ2-7; 13 bases fit TRBD2. V was clipped by 0 bases and J by 9 bases; unmatched bases: 6. This CDR3 has 15 amino acids. Germline V lookup: CDR1 SGHRS, CDR2 YFSETQ. The CDR3 region is CASSLGTSGGAGQYF. CDR3 bases: TGCGCCAGCAGCTTGGGTACTAGCGGGGGGGCCGGGCAGTACTTC.

The chain is built from TRBV5-1 and TRBJ2-5, with 10 bases fitting TRBD2. The V segment lost 1 base and the J segment 1 base; nucleotides outside the gene matches: 1. This CDR3 region has 15 residues. The germline gives CDR1 SGHRS, CDR2 YFSETQ. In DNA form, the CDR3 reads TGCGCCAGCAGCTTGACTAGCGGGGCCCAAGAGACCCAGTACTTC. Encoded protein: CASSLTSGAQETQYF.

The chain recombines TRBV6-5 with TRBJ2-1; 8 bases line up with TRBD1. Germline V gene lookup returns CDR1 MNHEY and CDR2 SVGAGI. The CDR3 loop spans 14 amino acids. J was trimmed by 3 bases and V by 4 bases; bases with no gene match: 2. The CDR3 sequence: CASSWTGSYNEQFF. In DNA form, the CDR3 reads TGTGCCAGCAGTTGGACAGGGAGCTACAATGAGCAGTTCTTC.

This sequence joins TRBV10-3 and TRBJ1-1; 8 bases are a match to TRBD1. V was pared by 10 bases and J by 4 bases, with 8 bases of the junction left unmatched. The CDR3 spans 13 residues. Germline CDR1 and CDR2: ENHRY and SYGVKD. CDR3 DNA sequence: TGTGCCAGCACCGACAGGGGTAGCACTGAAGCTTTCTTT. This gives the protein CASTDRGSTEAFF.

The V and J genes are TRBV4-1 and TRBJ2-5, with D perhaps TRBD1 (6 bases). In germline, CDR1 is MGHRA, CDR2 YSYEKL. Trimming took 1 base from V and 3 from J, leaving 12 bases between them. The CDR3 loop spans 15 amino acids. The CDR3 DNA reads TGCGCCAGCAGCCAAGGGTCGGCAGGGGAAGAGACCCAGTACTTC. It yields the protein CASSQGSAGEETQYF.

This clone appeared a single time. The chain links TRBV10-3 to TRBJ1-1; 8 bases map to TRBD1. The trim removed 7 bases at V and 5 bases at J, leaving 15 bases unmatched. Looked up from germline, CDR1 is ENHRY and CDR2 is SYGVKD. The CDR3 contains 16 residues. The CDR3 DNA reads TGTGCCATCACACAAACTAACCAGGGGGCTTGGACTGAAGCTTTCTTT. This encodes CAITQTNQGAWTEAFF.

The CDR3: CAWSLGQAYGYTF. The DNA for the CDR3 is TGTGCCTGGAGTCTCGGACAGGCCTATGGCTACACCTTC. The V call is TRBV30, the J call TRBJ1-2, with 7 bases matching TRBD1. V was pared by 2 bases and J by 4 bases, with 4 bases of the junction left unmatched. The CDR3 is made up of 13 amino acids. Germline CDR1 is GTSNPN and CDR2 is SVGIG (reference sequence).

The chain has TRBV5-1 and TRBJ1-1; D gene unclear. CDR1 is SGHRS, CDR2 YFSETQ, per germline. V was trimmed by 0 bases and J by 0 bases, leaving 9 bases between them. CDR3 length: 15 residues. This CDR3 reads CASSLDTAMNTEAFF. CDR3 coding DNA: TGCGCCAGCAGCTTGGACACCGCAATGAACACTGAAGCTTTCTTT.

The V call is TRBV12-5, the J call TRBJ1-6; 10 bases match TRBD1. The V gene's germline CDR1 is LGHNT and CDR2 FRNRAP. This CDR3 contains 14 residues. The V gene end was trimmed by 6 bases and the J gene end by 4 bases; junction bases not matched to a gene: 0. The CDR3 here is CASGGQGYNSPLHF. The CDR3 bases are TGTGCTAGTGGGGGACAGGGGTATAATTCACCCCTCCACTTT.

The chain recombines TRBV7-2 with TRBJ2-3, with a weak D call TRBD1 (5 bases). The CDR3 sequence is 14 residues long. Germline V gene data show CDR1 as SGHTA and CDR2 as FQGNSA. The V end lost 0 bases, the J end lost 6 bases, and 10 bases lay between the germline ends. CDR3 sequence: CASSLAGPSDTQYF. CDR3 DNA sequence: TGTGCCAGCAGCTTAGCGGGGCCTTCGGATACGCAGTATTTT.

The V gene is TRBV10-3, the J gene TRBJ2-7; 12 nucleotides match TRBD2. V shed 6 bases and J 3 bases; nucleotides not matched to a gene: 3. Germline V lookup: CDR1 ENHRY, CDR2 SYGVKD. This CDR3 contains 14 residues. The chain's CDR3 is CAISPSGGGYEQYF. The CDR3, as DNA: TGTGCCATCAGCCCTAGCGGGGGGGGCTACGAGCAGTACTTC.

The J gene is TRBJ2-7, the V gene TRBV4-1, with D maybe TRBD2 (5 bases). The CDR3 is 14 residues long. Germline CDR1 is MGHRA and CDR2 is YSYEKL. Between the trimmed V and J ends, which lost 4 bases and 0 bases, there was a span of 10 bases. For the CDR3, the DNA is TGCGCCAGCAGCCCATCCGGGATCTCCTACGAGCAGTACTTC. It encodes CASSPSGISYEQYF.

This chain links TRBV4-2 with TRBJ1-5; no definite D call. The V gene's germline CDR1 is LGHNA and CDR2 YNFKEQ. V shed 1 base and J shed 5 bases, with 12 bases lying between them. The CDR3 covers 15 residues. The CDR3 DNA sequence: TGTGCCAGCAGCCAAGGGGAGGAGAGTTATCAGCCCCAGCATTTT. It is translated as CASSQGEESYQPQHF.

This chain connects TRBV9 to TRBJ1-3; 11 bases are a match to TRBD1. CDR3 length: 16 residues. V trimming: 3 bases; J trimming: 8 bases; junction bases outside the gene matches: 10. Germline values: CDR1 SGDLS, CDR2 YYNGEE. CDR3 DNA sequence: TGTGCCAGCAGCGGCCCCCGGACAGGGGGCGAATACACCATATATTTT. This translates into CASSGPRTGGEYTIYF.

In its sample, this clone was seen once. V and J are TRBV11-2 and TRBJ2-1; 9 bases align to TRBD2. Unmatched junction bases numbered 4, after V lost 5 bases and J lost 5 bases. The CDR3 loop spans 14 amino acids. CDR1 SGHAT and CDR2 FQNNGV come from the germline V gene. CDR3 protein: CASSSLAGHNEQFF. In DNA, the CDR3 is TGTGCCAGCAGCAGCCTAGCGGGGCACAATGAGCAGTTCTTC. Full variable domain (outside the CDR3, taken from reference TRBV11-2 and TRBJ2-1): EAGVAQSPRYKIIEKRQSVAFWCNPISGHATLYWYQQILGQGPKLLIQFQNNGVVDDSQLPKDRFSAERLKGVDSTLKIQPAKLEDSAVYLCASSSLAGHNEQFFGPGTRLTVL.

The J gene is TRBJ2-7, the V gene TRBV27; TRBD2 aligns across 10 bases. Germline V gene lookup returns CDR1 MNHEY and CDR2 SMNVEV (reference sequence). This CDR3 comprises 24 residues. V dropped 0 bases and J dropped 5; count of bases not matched to a gene: 31. CDR3 amino acids: CASSLSGPAVYPGLAYPLVDEQYF. CDR3 sequence (DNA): TGTGCCAGCAGTTTATCCGGGCCAGCAGTTTATCCGGGACTAGCGTATCCCCTCGTAGACGAGCAGTACTTC.

This chain links TRBV27 with TRBJ2-1; TRBD1 matches 8 bases. V gave up 8 bases and J gave up 6 bases; unmatched junction bases: 12. The CDR3 consists of 15 residues. Germline V gene data show CDR1 as MNHEY and CDR2 as SMNVEV (reference sequence). The CDR3 sequence is CASAGGPERGNEQFF. CDR3 in DNA: TGTGCCAGCGCAGGGGGCCCAGAGCGAGGCAATGAGCAGTTCTTC.

In this sample, this clone turned up a few times. This chain links TRBV6-5 with TRBJ2-7; TRBD1 matches at 8 bases. The ends lost 2 bases at V and 3 bases at J; junction bases unmatched: 6. The CDR3 has 15 residues. CDR1 and CDR2 from the germline V gene are MNHEY and SVGAGI. The CDR3 DNA reads TGTGCCAGCAGTTACGCTGGACAGGGTGGCTACGAGCAGTACTTC. It codes for CASSYAGQGGYEQYF.

This chain connects TRBV18 to TRBJ1-2, with TRBD1 identical over 8 bases. V lost 0 bases and J lost 6; bases outside the gene matches: 9. The CDR3 totals 16 residues. Germline assignment: CDR1 KGHSH and CDR2 LQKENI. CDR3 in amino acids: CASSPPGITGGNGYTF. The CDR3 nucleotides read TGTGCCAGCTCACCACCGGGAATCACAGGGGGAAATGGCTACACCTTC.

The J gene is TRBJ2-1, the V gene TRBV11-2, with TRBD2 matching 10 bases. V shed 3 bases and J 7 bases; nucleotides not matched to a gene: 6. The CDR3 is made up of 15 amino acids. Germline-derived CDR1 and CDR2 are SGHAT and FQNNGV. The CDR3 sequence is CASSFLAGEGNEQFF. In DNA form, the CDR3 reads TGTGCCAGCAGCTTTCTAGCGGGGGAGGGTAATGAGCAGTTCTTC.

The J gene is TRBJ1-4, the V gene TRBV14, with unresolved D. Trimming shortened V by 0 bases and J by 5 bases, and 7 bases separated the two germline ends. Germline V gene data show CDR1 as SGHDN and CDR2 as FVKESK. The CDR3 contains 14 residues. The CDR3 is CASSQDLPNEKLFF. CDR3 DNA sequence: TGTGCCAGCAGCCAAGATCTTCCCAATGAAAAACTGTTTTTT.

This clone has just a few counts. This sequence joins TRBV18 and TRBJ1-2; tentative D call: TRBD1 (5 bases). The V gene lost 2 bases and the J gene lost 6 bases, with 13 bases spanning the gap. This CDR3 contains 14 residues. The germline CDR1 and CDR2 sequences are KGHSH and LQKENI. The CDR3: CASSPGGLKDGYTF. The DNA of the CDR3 is TGTGCCAGCTCACCAGGGGGACTTAAGGATGGCTACACCTTC.

The chain links TRBV6-5 to TRBJ2-7, with D tentatively TRBD2 (5 bases). The V end was cut by 5 bases, the J end by 6 bases, with 17 bases between. The CDR3 covers 14 residues. CDR1 MNHEY and CDR2 SVGAGI come from the germline V gene. The CDR3 region is CASSPLRGGLEQYF. For the CDR3, the DNA is TGTGCCAGCAGTCCGCTACGGGGTGGTCTCGAGCAGTACTTC.

V usage is TRBV10-3 and J usage is TRBJ1-1; a weak D match, TRBD1 (6 bases). Trimming took 6 bases from V and 1 from J, leaving 12 bases between them. The CDR3 spans 14 residues. Germline values: CDR1 ENHRY, CDR2 SYGVKD. The CDR3 protein is CAIRGDTSNTEAFF. The DNA of the CDR3 is TGTGCCATCAGGGGGGACACTTCGAACACTGAAGCTTTCTTT.

This chain joins TRBV15 and TRBJ2-1; D is possibly TRBD1 (5 bases). Germline V gives CDR1 LNHNV, CDR2 YYDKDF (reference sequence). Trimming pared 3 bases from V and 7 bases from J, leaving 22 bases between. The CDR3 is 17 residues long. Written as DNA, the CDR3 is TGTGCCACCAGCAGCGAAATACCCCGGTGGGGCCGAAATGAGCAGTTCTTC. Translation: CATSSEIPRWGRNEQFF.